The 8 T cell receptor beta chains presented below share a single source sample, sequenced in a study of a mutant IDH1 vaccine in newly diagnosed glioma. Some clones are missing from TCRdb's copy, which holds only in-frame ones; the method was immunoSEQ multiplex PCR. This table has around 50,000 clones, about nine tenths appearing once. Noted time point: baseline, week 1 (first vaccination visit). Treatment described: pre-vaccination baseline after standard-of-care therapy. The sample in question was PBMCs, obtained from a glioma patient treated with radiotherapy, temozolomide or both. These receptors originate from a man in his forties or fifties with glioma.

The chain has TRBV13 and TRBJ2-2; 10 bases map to TRBD2. With V trimmed by 1 base and J by 4 bases, 9 bases remained unmatched. This CDR3 spans 18 amino acids. Germline lookup yields CDR1 PRHDT and CDR2 FYEKMQ (reference sequence). This chain's CDR3 is CASSLEFTAGGFTGELFF. The DNA of the CDR3 is TGTGCCAGCAGCTTAGAGTTCACAGCGGGAGGGTTCACCGGGGAGCTGTTTTTT.

This chain connects TRBV4-1 to TRBJ2-2; tentative D call: TRBD2 (6 bases). The V gene's germline CDR1 is MGHRA and CDR2 YSYEKL. There are 16 residues in the CDR3. Trimming removed 0 bases from V and 3 bases from J, with 11 bases in between. In DNA, the CDR3 is TGCGCCAGCAGCCAAGATATGGGACTTGACACCGGGGAGCTGTTTTTT. Translating gives CASSQDMGLDTGELFF.

The rearrangement joins TRBV5-1 to TRBJ2-1; D remains ambiguous. The germline CDR1 and CDR2 sequences are SGHRS and YFSETQ. The germline V and J ends were trimmed by 4 bases and 3 bases, with 5 bases remaining between them. The CDR3 covers 12 residues. The CDR3 coding sequence is TGCGCCAGCAGCCTCGACTACAATGAGCAGTTCTTC. Translated, it gives CASSLDYNEQFF.

The chain employs TRBV18 and TRBJ2-1; TRBD2 matches 13 bases. Germline loops: CDR1 KGHSH, CDR2 LQKENI. The CDR3 totals 15 residues. Trimming took 5 bases from V and 9 from J; bases not matched to a gene: 7. As DNA, the CDR3 is TGTGCCAGCTCAGCCCGGACTAGCGGGAGCTCTGAGCAGTTCTTC. It codes for CASSARTSGSSEQFF.

V and J are TRBV5-1 and TRBJ1-1; D possibly corresponds to TRBD1 (5 bases). The V and J ends lost 3 bases and 1 base respectively, with 13 bases between them. The length of the CDR3 is 15 residues. CDR1 SGHRS and CDR2 YFSETQ come from the germline V gene. The CDR3, as DNA: TGCGCCAGCAGCTCCCACCCCGGGACGAACACTGAAGCTTTCTTT. It translates to CASSSHPGTNTEAFF.

V gene TRBV9 combines with J gene TRBJ2-7, with 9 bases aligning to TRBD2. The germline gives CDR1 SGDLS, CDR2 YYNGEE. CDR3 size: 14 residues. After removal of 3 bases from V and 2 bases from J, the junction contained 3 bases not matched to a gene. The CDR3 loop is CASSALAGTYEQYF. Here the CDR3 DNA reads TGTGCCAGCAGCGCCCTAGCGGGGACCTACGAGCAGTACTTC.

The V gene is TRBV13, the J gene TRBJ2-5; 10 nucleotides match TRBD2. Germline CDR1 is PRHDT and CDR2 is FYEKMQ (reference sequence). J gave up 5 bases and V 5 bases, and 8 bases lay outside the gene matches. CDR3 size: 15 residues. CDR3 residues: CASSTGTSVEETQYF. Written as DNA, the CDR3 is TGTGCCAGCAGCACGGGGACTAGCGTTGAGGAGACCCAGTACTTC.

The chain employs TRBV5-1 and TRBJ2-2; TRBD2 is a possible D gene (6 bases). The germline V gene has CDR1 SGHRS and CDR2 YFSETQ. This CDR3 has 14 amino acids. V was cut by 3 bases and J by 6 bases, with 12 bases left in between. CDR3 sequence: CASSSGERSGELFF. DNA of the CDR3: TGCGCCAGCAGCTCGGGAGAGAGGTCCGGGGAGCTGTTTTTT.